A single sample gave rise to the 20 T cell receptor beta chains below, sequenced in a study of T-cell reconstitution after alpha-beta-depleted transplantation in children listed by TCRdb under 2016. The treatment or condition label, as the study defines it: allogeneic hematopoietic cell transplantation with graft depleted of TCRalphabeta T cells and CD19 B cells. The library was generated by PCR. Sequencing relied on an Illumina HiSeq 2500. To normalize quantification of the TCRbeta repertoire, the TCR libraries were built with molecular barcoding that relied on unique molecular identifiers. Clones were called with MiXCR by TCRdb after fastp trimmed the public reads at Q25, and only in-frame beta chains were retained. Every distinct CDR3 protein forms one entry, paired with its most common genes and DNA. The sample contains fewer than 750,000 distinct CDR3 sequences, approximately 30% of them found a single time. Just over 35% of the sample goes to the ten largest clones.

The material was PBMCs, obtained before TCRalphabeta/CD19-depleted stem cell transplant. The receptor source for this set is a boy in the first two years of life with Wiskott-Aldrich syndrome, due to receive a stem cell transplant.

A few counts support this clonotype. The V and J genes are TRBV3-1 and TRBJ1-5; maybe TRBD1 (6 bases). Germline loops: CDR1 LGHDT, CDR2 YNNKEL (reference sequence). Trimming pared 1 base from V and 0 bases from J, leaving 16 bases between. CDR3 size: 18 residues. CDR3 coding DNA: TGTGCCAGCAGCCAAGGGCAGGGGACCCTAGGTAGCAATCAGCCCCAGCATTTT. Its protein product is CASSQGQGTLGSNQPQHF.

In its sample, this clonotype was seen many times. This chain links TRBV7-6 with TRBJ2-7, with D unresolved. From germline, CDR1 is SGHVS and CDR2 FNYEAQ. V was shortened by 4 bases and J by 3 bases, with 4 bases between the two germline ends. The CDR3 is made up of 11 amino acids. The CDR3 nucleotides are TGTGCCAGCAGCTCAGACTACGAGCAGTACTTC. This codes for CASSSDYEQYF.

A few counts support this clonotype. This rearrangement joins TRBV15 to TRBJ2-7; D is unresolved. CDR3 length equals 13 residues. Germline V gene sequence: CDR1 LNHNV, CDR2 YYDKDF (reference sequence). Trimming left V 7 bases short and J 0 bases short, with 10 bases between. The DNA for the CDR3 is TGTGCCACCAAAGCTCAAAGCTCCTACGAGCAGTACTTC. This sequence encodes CATKAQSSYEQYF.

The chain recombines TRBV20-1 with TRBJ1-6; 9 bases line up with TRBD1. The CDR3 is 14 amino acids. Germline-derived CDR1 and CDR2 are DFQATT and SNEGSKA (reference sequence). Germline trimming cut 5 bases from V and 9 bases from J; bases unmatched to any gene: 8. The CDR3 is CSAGRGQGGSPLHF. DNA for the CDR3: TGCAGTGCTGGGAGGGGACAGGGTGGTTCACCCCTCCACTTT.

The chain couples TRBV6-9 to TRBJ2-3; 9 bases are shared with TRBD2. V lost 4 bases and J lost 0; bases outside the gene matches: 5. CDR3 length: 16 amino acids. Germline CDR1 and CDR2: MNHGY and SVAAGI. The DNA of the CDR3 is TGTGCCAGCAGTTTGACGACTAGCGGAAGCACAGATACGCAGTATTTT. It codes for CASSLTTSGSTDTQYF.

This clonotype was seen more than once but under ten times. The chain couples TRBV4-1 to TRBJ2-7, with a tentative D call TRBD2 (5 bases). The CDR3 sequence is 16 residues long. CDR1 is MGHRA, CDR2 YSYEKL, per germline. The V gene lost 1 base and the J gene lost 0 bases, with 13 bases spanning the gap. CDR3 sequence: CASSQAWRSSSYEQYF. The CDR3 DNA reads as TGCGCCAGCAGCCAAGCGTGGAGGTCTTCCTCCTACGAGCAGTACTTC.

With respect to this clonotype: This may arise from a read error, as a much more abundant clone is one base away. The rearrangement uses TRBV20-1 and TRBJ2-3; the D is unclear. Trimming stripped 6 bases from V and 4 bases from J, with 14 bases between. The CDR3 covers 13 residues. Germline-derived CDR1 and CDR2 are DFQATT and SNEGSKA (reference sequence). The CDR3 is CSASQLHADTQYF. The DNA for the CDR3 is TGCAGTGCGAGCCAACTACACGCAGATACGCAGTATTTT.

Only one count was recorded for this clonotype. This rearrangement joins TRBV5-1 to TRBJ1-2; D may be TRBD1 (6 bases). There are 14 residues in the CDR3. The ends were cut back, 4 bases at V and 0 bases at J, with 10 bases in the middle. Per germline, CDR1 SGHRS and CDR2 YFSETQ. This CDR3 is CASSLDSSNYGYTF. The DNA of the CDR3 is TGCGCCAGCAGCCTGGACAGCTCTAACTATGGCTACACCTTC. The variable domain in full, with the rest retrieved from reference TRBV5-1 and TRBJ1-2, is KAGVTQTPRYLIKTRGQQVTLSCSPISGHRSVSWYQQTPGQGLQFLFEYFSETQRNKGNFPGRFSGRQFSNSRSEMNVSTLELGDSALYLCASSLDSSNYGYTFGSGTRLTVV.

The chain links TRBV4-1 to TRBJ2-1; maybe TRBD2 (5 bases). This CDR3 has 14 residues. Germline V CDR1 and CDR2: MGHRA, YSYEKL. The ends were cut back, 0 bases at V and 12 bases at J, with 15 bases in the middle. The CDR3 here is CASSQDLGREGQFF. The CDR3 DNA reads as TGCGCCAGCAGCCAAGATCTCGGCCGCGAGGGGCAGTTCTTC.

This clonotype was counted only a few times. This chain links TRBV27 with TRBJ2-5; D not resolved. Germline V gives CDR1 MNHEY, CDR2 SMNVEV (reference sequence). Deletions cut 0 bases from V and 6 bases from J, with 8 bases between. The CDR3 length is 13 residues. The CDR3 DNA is TGTGCCAGCAGTTTATCGAGTGGTCAGACCCAGTACTTC. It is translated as CASSLSSGQTQYF.

CDR3 amino acids: CSASPPPGSGRGTDTQYF. CDR3 sequence (DNA): TGCAGTGCTAGCCCCCCCCCCGGGAGCGGGAGGGGGACAGATACGCAGTATTTT. This chain uses TRBV20-1 with TRBJ2-3; TRBD2 matches at 10 bases. This CDR3 contains 18 residues. The V gene end was trimmed by 3 bases and the J gene end by 3 bases; junction bases not matched to a gene: 15. The germline gives CDR1 DFQATT, CDR2 SNEGSKA (reference sequence).

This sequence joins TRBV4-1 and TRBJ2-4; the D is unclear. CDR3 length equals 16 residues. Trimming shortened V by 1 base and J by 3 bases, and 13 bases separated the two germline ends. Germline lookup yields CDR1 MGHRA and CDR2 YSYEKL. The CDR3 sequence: CASSQVFPVHKNIQYF. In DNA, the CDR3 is TGCGCCAGCAGCCAAGTTTTTCCGGTCCACAAAAACATTCAGTACTTC.

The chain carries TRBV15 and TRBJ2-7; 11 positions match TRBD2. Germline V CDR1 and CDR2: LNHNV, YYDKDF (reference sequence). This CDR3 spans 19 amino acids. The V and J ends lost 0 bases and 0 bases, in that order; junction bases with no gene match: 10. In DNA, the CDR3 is TGTGCCACCAGCAGAGATAGGTCTAGCGGGAGGTCGAGCTCCTACGAGCAGTACTTC. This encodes CATSRDRSSGRSSSYEQYF.

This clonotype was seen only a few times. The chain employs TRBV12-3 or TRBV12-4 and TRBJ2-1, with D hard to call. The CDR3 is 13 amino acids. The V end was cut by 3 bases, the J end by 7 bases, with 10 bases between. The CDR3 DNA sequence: TGTGCCAGCAGTTTTGGGCCGAGGAATGAGCAGTTCTTC. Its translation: CASSFGPRNEQFF.

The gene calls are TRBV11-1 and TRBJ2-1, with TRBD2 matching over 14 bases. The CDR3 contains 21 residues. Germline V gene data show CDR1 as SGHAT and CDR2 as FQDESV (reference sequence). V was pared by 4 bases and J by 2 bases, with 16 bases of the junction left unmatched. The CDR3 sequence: CASSSEWRLAGGPGTYNEQFF. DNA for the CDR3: TGTGCCAGCAGCTCCGAATGGAGACTAGCGGGAGGGCCGGGTACCTACAATGAGCAGTTCTTC.

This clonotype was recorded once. CDR3 region: CASGTFRETQYF. CDR3 DNA: TGTGCCAGCGGTACTTTCAGGGAGACCCAGTACTTC. The chain carries TRBV6-5 and TRBJ2-5; D uncertain. Looked up from germline, CDR1 is MNHEY and CDR2 is SVGAGI. The CDR3 has 12 amino acids. The V end was cut by 8 bases, the J end by 5 bases, with 12 bases between.

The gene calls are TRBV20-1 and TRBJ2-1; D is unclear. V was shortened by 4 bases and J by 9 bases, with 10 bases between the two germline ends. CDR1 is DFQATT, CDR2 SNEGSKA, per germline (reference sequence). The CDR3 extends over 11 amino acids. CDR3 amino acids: CSAMTPPEQFF. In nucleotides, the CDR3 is TGCAGTGCTATGACTCCACCTGAGCAGTTCTTC.

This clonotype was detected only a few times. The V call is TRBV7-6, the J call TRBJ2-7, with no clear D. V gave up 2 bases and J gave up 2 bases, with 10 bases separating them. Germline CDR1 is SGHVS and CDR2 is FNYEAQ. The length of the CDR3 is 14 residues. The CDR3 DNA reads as TGTGCCAGCAGCTTATTTGAGGCAACCTACGAGCAGTACTTC. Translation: CASSLFEATYEQYF.

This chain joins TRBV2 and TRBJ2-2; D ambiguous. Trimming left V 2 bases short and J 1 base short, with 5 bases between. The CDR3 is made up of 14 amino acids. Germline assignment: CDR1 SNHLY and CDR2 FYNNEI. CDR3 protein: CASSERKNTGELFF. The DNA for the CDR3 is TGTGCCAGCAGTGAAAGAAAGAACACCGGGGAGCTGTTTTTT. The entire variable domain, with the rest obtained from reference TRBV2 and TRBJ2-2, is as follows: EPEVTQTPSHQVTQMGQEVILRCVPISNHLYFYWYRQILGQKVEFLVSFYNNEISEKSEIFDDQFSVERPDGSNFTLKIRSTKLEDSAMYFCASSERKNTGELFFGEGSRLTVL.

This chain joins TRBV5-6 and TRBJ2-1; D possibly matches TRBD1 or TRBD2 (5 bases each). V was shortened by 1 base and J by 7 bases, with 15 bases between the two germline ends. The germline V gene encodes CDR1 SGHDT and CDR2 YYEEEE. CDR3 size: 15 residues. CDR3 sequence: CASSLSLRGRNEQFF. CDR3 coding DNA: TGTGCCAGCAGCTTGAGTTTAAGGGGACGGAATGAGCAGTTCTTC.